This TCR beta chain was found in a study of T cell repertoires in cytomegalovirus infection. Study-wide background: CMV epitopes, recently identified HLA-C-restricted and well-studied HLA-B-restricted, were used.

The length of the CDR3 is 13 residues. Trimming took 5 bases from V and 2 from J, leaving 11 bases between them. Germline CDR1 DFQATT, CDR2 SNEGSKA (reference sequence). TCRdb ran MiXCR on the reads and lists one entry per CDR3 protein. The sample carries 250,000 to 300,000 distinct CDR3 sequences, around 20% recorded once. General study points: Within the response measured ex vivo, HLA-C-restricted CMV-specific TCR beta clonotypes were dominant.

A word on this clonotype: Its specificity is not known.

Sequenced material: cultured PBMCs, taken from culture after CMV antigen stimulation. This receptor was taken from a human donor in good health (CMV status not recorded). Some clones in this sample may be carry-over from other donors' samples. The genes are TRBV20-1 and TRBJ2-3; D is uncertain. CDR3 region: CSAEQSATDTQYF. The CDR3 DNA is TGCAGTGCTGAACAGAGCGCCACAGATACGCAGTATTTT.